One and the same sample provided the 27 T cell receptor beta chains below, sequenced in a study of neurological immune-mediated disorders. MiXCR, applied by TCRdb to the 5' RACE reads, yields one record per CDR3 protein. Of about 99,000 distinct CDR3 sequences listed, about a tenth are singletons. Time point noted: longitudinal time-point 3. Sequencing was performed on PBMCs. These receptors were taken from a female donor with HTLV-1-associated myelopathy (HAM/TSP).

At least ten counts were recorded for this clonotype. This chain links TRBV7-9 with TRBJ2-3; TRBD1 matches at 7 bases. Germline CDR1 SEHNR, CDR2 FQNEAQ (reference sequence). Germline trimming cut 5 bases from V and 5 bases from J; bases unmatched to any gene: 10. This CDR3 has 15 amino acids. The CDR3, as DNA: TGTGCCAGCAGCAAGTCGACAGGGTCAGAAGATACGCAGTATTTT. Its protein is CASSKSTGSEDTQYF.

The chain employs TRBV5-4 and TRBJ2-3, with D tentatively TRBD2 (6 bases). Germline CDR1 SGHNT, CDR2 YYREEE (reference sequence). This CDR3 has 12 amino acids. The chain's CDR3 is CVTYSGPDTQYF. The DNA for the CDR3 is TGTGTCACCTATAGCGGACCAGATACGCAGTATTTT. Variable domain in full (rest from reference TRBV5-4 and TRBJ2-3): ETGVTQSPTHLIKTRGQQVTLRCSSQSGHNTVSWYQQALGQGPQFIFQYYREEENGRGNFPPRFSGLQFPNYSSELNVNALELDDSALYLCVTYSGPDTQYFGPGTRLTVL.

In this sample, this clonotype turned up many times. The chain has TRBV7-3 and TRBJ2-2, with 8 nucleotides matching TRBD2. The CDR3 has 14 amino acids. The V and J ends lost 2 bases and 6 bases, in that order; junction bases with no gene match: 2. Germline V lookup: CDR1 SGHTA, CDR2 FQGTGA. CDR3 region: CASSLGLAPGELFF. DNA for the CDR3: TGTGCCAGCAGCTTAGGACTAGCTCCCGGGGAGCTGTTTTTT.

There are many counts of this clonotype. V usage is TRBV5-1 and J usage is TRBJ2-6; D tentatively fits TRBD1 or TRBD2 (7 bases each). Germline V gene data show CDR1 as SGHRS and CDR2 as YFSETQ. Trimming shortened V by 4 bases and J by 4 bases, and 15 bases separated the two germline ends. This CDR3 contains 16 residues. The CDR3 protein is CASSTSEGAGANVLTF. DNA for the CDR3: TGCGCCAGCAGCACTAGCGAGGGGGCCGGGGCCAACGTCCTGACTTTC.

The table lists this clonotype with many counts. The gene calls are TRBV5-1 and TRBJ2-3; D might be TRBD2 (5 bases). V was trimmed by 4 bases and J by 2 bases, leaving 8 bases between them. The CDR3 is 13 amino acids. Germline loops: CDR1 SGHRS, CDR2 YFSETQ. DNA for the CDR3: TGCGCCAGCAGCCTGGACTCCACAGATACGCAGTATTTT. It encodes CASSLDSTDTQYF.

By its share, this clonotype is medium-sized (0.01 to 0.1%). CDR3 amino acids: CASSSRPGELFF. The CDR3 nucleotides are TGCGCCAGCAGCTCAAGACCCGGGGAGCTGTTTTTT. This sequence joins TRBV5-1 and TRBJ2-2; D uncertain. CDR1 is SGHRS, CDR2 YFSETQ, per germline. The CDR3 length is 12 residues. Trimming pared 3 bases from V and 6 bases from J, leaving 6 bases between.

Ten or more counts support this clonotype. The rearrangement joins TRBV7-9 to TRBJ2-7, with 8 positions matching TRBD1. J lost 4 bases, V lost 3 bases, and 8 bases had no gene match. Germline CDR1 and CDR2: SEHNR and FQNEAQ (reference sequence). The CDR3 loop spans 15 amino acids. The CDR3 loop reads CASSFGTGGLYEQYF. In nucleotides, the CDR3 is TGTGCCAGCAGCTTCGGGACAGGAGGGTTGTACGAGCAGTACTTC.

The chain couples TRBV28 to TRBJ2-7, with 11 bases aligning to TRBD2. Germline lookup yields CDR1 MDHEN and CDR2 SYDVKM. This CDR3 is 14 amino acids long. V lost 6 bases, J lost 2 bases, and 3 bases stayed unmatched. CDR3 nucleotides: TGTGCCAGCAGGGGGGGACTAGCGGCCTACGAGCAGTACTTC. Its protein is CASRGGLAAYEQYF. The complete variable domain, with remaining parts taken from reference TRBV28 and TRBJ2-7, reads DVKVTQSSRYLVKRTGEKVFLECVQDMDHENMFWYRQDPGLGLRLIYFSYDVKMKEKGDIPEGYSVSREKKERFSLILESASTNQTSMYLCASRGGLAAYEQYFGPGTRLTVT.

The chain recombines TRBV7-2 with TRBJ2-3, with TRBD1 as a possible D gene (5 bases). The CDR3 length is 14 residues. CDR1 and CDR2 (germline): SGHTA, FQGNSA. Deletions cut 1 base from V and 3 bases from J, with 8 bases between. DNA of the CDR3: TGTGCCAGCAGCTTAGTTCAGGGTACAGATACGCAGTATTTT. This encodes CASSLVQGTDTQYF.

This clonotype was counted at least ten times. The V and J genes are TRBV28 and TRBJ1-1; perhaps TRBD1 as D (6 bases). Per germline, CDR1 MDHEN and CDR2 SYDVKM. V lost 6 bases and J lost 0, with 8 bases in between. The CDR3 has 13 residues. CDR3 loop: CASRTGLNTEAFF. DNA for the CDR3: TGTGCCAGCAGAACAGGGTTGAACACTGAAGCTTTCTTT.

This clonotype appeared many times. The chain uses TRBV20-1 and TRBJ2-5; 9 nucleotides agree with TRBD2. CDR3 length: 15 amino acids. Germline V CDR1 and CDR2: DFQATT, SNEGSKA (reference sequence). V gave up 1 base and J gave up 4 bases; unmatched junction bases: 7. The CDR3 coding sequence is TGCAGTGCTAGAGCGGGCGCGGGGGGGCGAGAGACCCAGTACTTC. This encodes CSARAGAGGRETQYF.

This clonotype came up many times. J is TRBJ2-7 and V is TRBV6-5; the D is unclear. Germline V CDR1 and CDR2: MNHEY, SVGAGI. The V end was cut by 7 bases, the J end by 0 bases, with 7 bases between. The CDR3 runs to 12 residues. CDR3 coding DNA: TGTGCCAGCAAGGATAGCTCCTACGAGCAGTACTTC. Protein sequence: CASKDSSYEQYF.

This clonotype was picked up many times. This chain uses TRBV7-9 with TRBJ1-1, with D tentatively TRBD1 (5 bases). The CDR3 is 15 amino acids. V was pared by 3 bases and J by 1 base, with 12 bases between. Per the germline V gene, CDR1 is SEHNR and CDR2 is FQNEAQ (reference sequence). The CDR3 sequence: CASSFSRGGNTEAFF. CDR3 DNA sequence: TGTGCCAGCAGCTTTTCGAGGGGAGGGAACACTGAAGCTTTCTTT. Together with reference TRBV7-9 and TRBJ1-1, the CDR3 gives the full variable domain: DTGVSQNPRHKITKRGQNVTFRCDPISEHNRLYWYRQTLGQGPEFLTYFQNEAQLEKSRLLSDRFSAERPKGSFSTLEIQRTEQGDSAMYLCASSFSRGGNTEAFFGQGTRLTVV.

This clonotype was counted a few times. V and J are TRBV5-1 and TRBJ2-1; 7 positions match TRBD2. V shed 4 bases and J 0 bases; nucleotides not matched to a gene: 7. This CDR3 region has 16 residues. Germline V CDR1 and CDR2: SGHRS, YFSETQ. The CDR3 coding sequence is TGCGCCAGCAGCCCGACTAGCCAACTCTCCTACAATGAGCAGTTCTTC. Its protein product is CASSPTSQLSYNEQFF.

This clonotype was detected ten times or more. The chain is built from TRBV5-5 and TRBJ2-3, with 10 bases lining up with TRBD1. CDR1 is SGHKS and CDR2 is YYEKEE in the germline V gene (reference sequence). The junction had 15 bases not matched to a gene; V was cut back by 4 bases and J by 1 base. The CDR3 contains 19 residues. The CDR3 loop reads CASSALVGTGTGGTDTQYF. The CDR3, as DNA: TGTGCCAGCAGCGCACTCGTCGGTACCGGGACAGGGGGCACAGATACGCAGTATTTT.

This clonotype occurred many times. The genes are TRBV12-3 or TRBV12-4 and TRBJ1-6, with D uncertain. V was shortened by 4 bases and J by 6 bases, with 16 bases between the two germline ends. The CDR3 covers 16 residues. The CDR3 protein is CASSWKYRQFNSPLHF. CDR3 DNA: TGTGCCAGCAGTTGGAAGTACCGCCAGTTTAATTCACCCCTCCACTTT.

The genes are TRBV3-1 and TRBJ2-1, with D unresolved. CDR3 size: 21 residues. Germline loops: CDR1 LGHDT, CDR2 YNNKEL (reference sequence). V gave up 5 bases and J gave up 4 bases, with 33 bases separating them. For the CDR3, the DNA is TGTGCCAGCAGCTATCCAATTCGCCTATCACAGCGAACCAACAATTACAATGAGCAGTTCTTC. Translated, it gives CASSYPIRLSQRTNNYNEQFF.

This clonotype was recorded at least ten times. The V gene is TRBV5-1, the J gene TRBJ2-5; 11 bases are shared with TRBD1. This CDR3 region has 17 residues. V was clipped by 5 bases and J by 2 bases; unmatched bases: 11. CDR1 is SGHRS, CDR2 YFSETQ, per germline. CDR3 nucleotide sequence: TGCGCCAGCAGAGACGCGTCGGGACAGGGGGGACAAGAGACCCAGTACTTC. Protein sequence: CASRDASGQGGQETQYF.

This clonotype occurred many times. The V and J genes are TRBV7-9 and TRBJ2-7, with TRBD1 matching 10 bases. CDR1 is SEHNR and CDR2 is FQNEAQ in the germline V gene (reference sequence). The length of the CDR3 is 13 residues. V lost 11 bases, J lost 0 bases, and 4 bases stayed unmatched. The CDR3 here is CASGTGASYEQYF. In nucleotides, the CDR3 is TGTGCCTCCGGGACAGGGGCCTCCTACGAGCAGTACTTC.

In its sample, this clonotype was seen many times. The CDR3 spells CSVDRGTGRNEQFF. The CDR3 nucleotides are TGCAGCGTTGACAGAGGGACAGGGAGGAATGAGCAGTTCTTC. The V gene is TRBV29-1, the J gene TRBJ2-1, with 9 bases identical to TRBD1. The V gene's germline CDR1 is SQVTM and CDR2 ANQGSEA. The CDR3 totals 14 residues. Trimming cost V 3 bases and J 7 bases; bases outside gene matches: 7.

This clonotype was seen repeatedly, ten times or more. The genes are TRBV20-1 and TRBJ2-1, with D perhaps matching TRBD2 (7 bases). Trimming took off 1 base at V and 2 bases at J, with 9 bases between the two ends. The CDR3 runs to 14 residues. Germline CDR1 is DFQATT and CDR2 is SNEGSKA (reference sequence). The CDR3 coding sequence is TGCAGTGCTAGAGGAGGGGGGGCCTACAATGAGCAGTTCTTC. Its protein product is CSARGGGAYNEQFF.

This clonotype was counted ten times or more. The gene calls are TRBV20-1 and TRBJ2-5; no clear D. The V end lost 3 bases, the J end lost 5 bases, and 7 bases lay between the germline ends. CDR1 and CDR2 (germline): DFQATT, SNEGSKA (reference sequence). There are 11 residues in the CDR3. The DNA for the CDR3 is TGCAGTGCTAGGGGCTTGGAGACCCAGTACTTC. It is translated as CSARGLETQYF.

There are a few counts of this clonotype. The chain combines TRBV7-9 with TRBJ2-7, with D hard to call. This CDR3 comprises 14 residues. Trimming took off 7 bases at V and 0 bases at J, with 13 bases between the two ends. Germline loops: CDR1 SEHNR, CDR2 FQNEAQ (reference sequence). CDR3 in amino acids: CASTRSKSSYEQYF. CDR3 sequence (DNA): TGTGCCAGCACCCGCTCTAAGAGCTCCTACGAGCAGTACTTC.

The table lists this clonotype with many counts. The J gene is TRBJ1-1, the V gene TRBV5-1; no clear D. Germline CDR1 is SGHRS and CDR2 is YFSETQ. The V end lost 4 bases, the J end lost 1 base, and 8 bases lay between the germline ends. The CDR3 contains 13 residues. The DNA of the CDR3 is TGCGCCAGCAGCATCTCAGCGAACACTGAAGCTTTCTTT. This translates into CASSISANTEAFF.

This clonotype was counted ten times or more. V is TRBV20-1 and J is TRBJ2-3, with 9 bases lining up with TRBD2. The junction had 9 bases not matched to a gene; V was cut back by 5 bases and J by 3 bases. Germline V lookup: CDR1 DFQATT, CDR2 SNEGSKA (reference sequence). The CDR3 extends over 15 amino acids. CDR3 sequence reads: CSALSASGVTDTQYF. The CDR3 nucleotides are TGCAGTGCTCTCTCCGCTAGCGGGGTTACAGATACGCAGTATTTT.

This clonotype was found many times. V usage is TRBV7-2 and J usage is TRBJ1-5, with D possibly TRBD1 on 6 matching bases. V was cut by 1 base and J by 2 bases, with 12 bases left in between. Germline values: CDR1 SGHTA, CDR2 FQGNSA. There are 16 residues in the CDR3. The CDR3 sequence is CASSLVWGAGNQPQHF. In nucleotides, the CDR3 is TGTGCCAGCAGCTTAGTATGGGGGGCGGGCAATCAGCCCCAGCATTTT.

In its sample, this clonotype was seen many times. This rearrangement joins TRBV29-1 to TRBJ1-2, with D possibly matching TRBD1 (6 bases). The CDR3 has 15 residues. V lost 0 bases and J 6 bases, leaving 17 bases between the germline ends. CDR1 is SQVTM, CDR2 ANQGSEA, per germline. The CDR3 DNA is TGCAGCGTTGAAGACCGACAGTTGACAGGCGATGGCTACACCTTC. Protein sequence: CSVEDRQLTGDGYTF.